The following is a T cell receptor (beta chain) sequence with its context. The source of the sample is a study of blood T cell repertoires in COVID-19. At the level of the study: Acute-phase and convalescent COVID-19 samples originated in the United States, Italy and Spain. In each case, the material was cDNA or gDNA derived from T cells, B-cell-depleted T cells, or PBMCs.

Per the study methods: Researchers report that nucleated cell counts were estimated from reference gene primer amplification. Profiling relied on immunoSEQ multiplex PCR, and the TCRdb table lists in-frame clones only, not all of them. Clone size and the V and J calls come from that table; the DNA yielded D and trimming. The table records around 54,000 clones, 90% of them present only once. From germline, CDR1 is LGHNT and CDR2 FRNRAP. The CDR3 is made up of 16 amino acids. V gave up 6 bases and J gave up 0 bases; unmatched junction bases: 8. V is TRBV12-5 and J is TRBJ1-3, with 7 positions matching TRBD1. The sequence was collected from a middle-aged woman with active COVID-19. The sample was peripheral blood. CDR3 in amino acids: CASGPPDRVSGNTIYF. In nucleotides, the CDR3 is TGTGCTAGTGGCCCCCCCGACAGGGTCTCTGGAAACACCATATATTTT.